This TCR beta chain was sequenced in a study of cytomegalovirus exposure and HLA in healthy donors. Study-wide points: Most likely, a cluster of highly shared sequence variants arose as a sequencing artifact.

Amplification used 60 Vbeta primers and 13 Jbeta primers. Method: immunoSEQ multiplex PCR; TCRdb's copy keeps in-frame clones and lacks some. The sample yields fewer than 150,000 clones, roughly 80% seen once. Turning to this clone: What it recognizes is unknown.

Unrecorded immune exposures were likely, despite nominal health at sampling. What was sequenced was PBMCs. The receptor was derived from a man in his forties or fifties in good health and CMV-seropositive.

The DNA of the CDR3 is TGTGCCAGCAGTGGGCAGGGGAAAAGAGAGACCCAGTACTTC. Translation gives CASSGQGKRETQYF. The V and J genes are TRBV25-1 and TRBJ2-5; the D gene is possibly TRBD1 (6 bases). Germline V gives CDR1 MGHDK, CDR2 SYGVNS. The CDR3 length is 14 residues. The V end was cut by 4 bases, the J end by 4 bases, with 13 bases between.